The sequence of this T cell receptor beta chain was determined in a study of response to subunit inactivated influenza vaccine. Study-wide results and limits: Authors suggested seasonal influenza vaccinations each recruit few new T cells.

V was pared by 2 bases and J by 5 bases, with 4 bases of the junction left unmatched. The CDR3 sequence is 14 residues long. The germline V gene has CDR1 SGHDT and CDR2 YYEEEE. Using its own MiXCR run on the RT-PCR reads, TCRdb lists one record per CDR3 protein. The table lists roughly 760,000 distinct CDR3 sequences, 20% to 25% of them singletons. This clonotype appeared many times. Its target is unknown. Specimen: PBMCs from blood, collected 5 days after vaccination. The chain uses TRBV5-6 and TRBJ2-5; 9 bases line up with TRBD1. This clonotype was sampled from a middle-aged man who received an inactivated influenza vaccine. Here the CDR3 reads CASSLAGQGETQYF. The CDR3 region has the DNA TGTGCCAGCAGCTTAGCCGGACAGGGGGAGACCCAGTACTTC. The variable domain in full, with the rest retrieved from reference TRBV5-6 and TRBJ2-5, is DAGVTQSPTHLIKTRGQQVTLRCSPKSGHDTVSWYQQALGQGPQFIFQYYEEEERQRGNFPDRFSGHQFPNYSSELNVNALLLGDSALYLCASSLAGQGETQYFGPGTRLLVL.